This T cell receptor beta chain was obtained from a study of cytomegalovirus exposure and HLA in healthy donors. Turning to the study itself: Early on, a data release was issued that held 80 million to 90 million unique TCRs from HLA-typed donors. Study outcomes and limitations: The investigators catalogued 150 to 200 TCR beta chains as cytomegalovirus-associated. Reportedly, HLA-A and HLA-B alleles of most subjects were accurately predicted from TCR beta. According to an earlier analysis, most TCR beta V segments yielded productive rearrangements about 87% or about 30% of the time.

Note on this clone: Its antigen is not known.

PCR amplification relied on 60 Vbeta primers (plus 13 Jbeta primers). This table comes from immunoSEQ multiplex PCR, and its TCRdb copy is limited to in-frame clones, with some not included. The sample yields 130,000 or so clones, about 78% seen once. The V end lost 0 bases, the J end lost 7 bases, and 14 bases lay between the germline ends. Germline assignment: CDR1 SGHKS and CDR2 YYEKEE (reference sequence). The CDR3 length is 15 residues. The sequence was obtained from a female donor in good health and CMV-seronegative. What was sequenced was PBMCs. The V and J genes are TRBV5-5 and TRBJ1-5; no clear D gene. In DNA form, the CDR3 reads TGTGCCAGCAGCTTGGCCTCCCAGATCGGGCAGCCCCAGCATTTT. This codes for CASSLASQIGQPQHF.